The present T cell receptor beta chain was sequenced within a study of CD8+CD57+ T cells in acquired aplastic anemia. Looking at the study overall: Sorted CD4+ and CD8+ cells gave a mean 3.2 ug DNA, range roughly 0.18 to 30 ug. Sequencing produced an average of roughly 11 million reads per healthy donor for CD4+ cells.

CDR3 length: 13 residues. V shed 7 bases and J 4 bases; nucleotides not matched to a gene: 7. From germline, CDR1 is MDHEN and CDR2 SYDVKM. This clonotype was seen many times. The antigen remains undetermined. Study results and caveats: Researchers reported that CD8+ Simpson's diversity was not significantly different in patients versus controls. The number of CD8+ CDR3 sequences shared by patients and controls was twenty-nine.

Genomic DNA provided the template from which TCR beta VDJ and CDR3 profiles were obtained. TCRdb re-called the reads with MiXCR, one entry per CDR3 protein. The data hold approximately 170,000 distinct CDR3 sequences, with around half observed a single time. The clonotype comes from a human donor in good health, serving as a control. Source material: sorted CD4+, CD8+, or CD8+CD57+ T cells (not recorded which) from PBMCs. This chain links TRBV28 with TRBJ2-7; 7 bases map to TRBD1. The CDR3 DNA follows: TGTGCCAGCACGACGACAGGGCGTTACGAGCAGTACTTC. This translates into CASTTTGRYEQYF.